The 32 T cell receptor beta chains below were found in one sample sequenced in a study of human thymus T cells. The thymus was resected at corrective cardiac surgery. Repertoires were generated with immunoSEQ multiplex PCR, while TCRdb's copy carries only in-frame clones and drops some. The repertoire holds tens of thousands of clones, with around 95% as singletons. Sequenced material: thymus tissue. These receptors were taken from a girl under two years old with a congenital heart defect but otherwise immunologically healthy.

The chain combines TRBV5-6 with TRBJ1-1; tentatively, D is TRBD1 (6 bases). This CDR3 contains 15 residues. Germline CDR1 SGHDT, CDR2 YYEEEE. The ends were cut back, 0 bases at V and 2 bases at J, with 11 bases in the middle. For the CDR3, the DNA is TGTGCCAGCAGCTTGGAAGGCAGGGGAAACACTGAAGCTTTCTTT. It specifies CASSLEGRGNTEAFF.

The V gene is TRBV4-1, the J gene TRBJ2-5; 7 bases match TRBD1. The CDR3 is 17 amino acids. V lost 3 bases to trimming and J lost 7 bases; unmatched junction nucleotides: 17. CDR1 is MGHRA and CDR2 is YSYEKL in the germline V gene. The CDR3 here is CASSQNLRDRRGMTQYF. Here the CDR3 DNA reads TGCGCCAGCAGCCAGAACCTCCGGGACAGAAGGGGGATGACCCAGTACTTC.

The chain uses TRBV18 and TRBJ2-7; 8 nucleotides line up with TRBD1. V dropped 4 bases and J dropped 3; count of bases not matched to a gene: 14. Germline lookup yields CDR1 KGHSH and CDR2 LQKENI. The CDR3 is made up of 17 amino acids. The CDR3 bases are TGTGCCAGCTCACTAAGGCACAGGGGGAAATTAAACTACGAGCAGTACTTC. Translated, it gives CASSLRHRGKLNYEQYF.

This clone was recorded once. The chain couples TRBV21-1 to TRBJ2-1; the tabulated D call, TRBD2, remains unverified against the DNA. TRBV21-1 is termed a pseudogene. This CDR3 contains 16 residues. CDR3 sequence reads: CASSKEGGTRRLAQFF. The CDR3 DNA reads TGTGCCAGCAGCAAAGAGGGAGGGACCCGACGTCTAGCGCAGTTCTTC.

J is TRBJ2-2 and V is TRBV14; D may be TRBD1 (6 bases). The CDR3 is made up of 20 amino acids. V was clipped by 0 bases and J by 2 bases, with 22 bases between them. The germline gives CDR1 SGHDN, CDR2 FVKESK. The CDR3 DNA sequence: TGTGCCAGCAGCCAAGATAGGGGGAATTCTCCCCACTATAACACCGGGGAGCTGTTTTTT. Translating gives CASSQDRGNSPHYNTGELFF. Full variable domain (missing parts from reference TRBV14 and TRBJ2-2): EAGVTQFPSHSVIEKGQTVTLRCDPISGHDNLYWYRRVMGKEIKFLLHFVKESKQDESGMPNNRFLAERTGGTYSTLKVQPAELEDSGVYFCASSQDRGNSPHYNTGELFFGEGSRLTVL.

The chain links TRBV7-2 to TRBJ1-2, with a weak D call TRBD1 (5 bases). Germline V CDR1 and CDR2: SGHTA, FQGNSA. The CDR3 is 19 residues long. With 5 bases removed from V and 8 bases from J, the gap between germline ends came to 33 bases. CDR3 bases: TGTGCCAGCAGCCCCGGGGGATCTGCTATGTTGTTCCCACCCGTAGGCTACACCTTC. Translating it yields CASSPGGSAMLFPPVGYTF.

The chain combines TRBV4-3 with TRBJ2-5, with 8 bases that match TRBD1. This CDR3 is built from 22 residues. The ends lost 4 bases at V and 5 bases at J; junction bases unmatched: 30. The germline gives CDR1 LGHNA, CDR2 YSLEER. In nucleotides, the CDR3 is TGCGCCAGCAGCCGCCGAGGGACAGAGTTGCTCCGGGGGACAGGTAGACCGGAGACCCAGTACTTC. Its protein product is CASSRRGTELLRGTGRPETQYF.

The DNA of the CDR3 is TGTGCCACCGGGAATGAAAAACTGTTTTTT. It is translated as CATGNEKLFF. V is TRBV15 and J is TRBJ1-4; no clear D. CDR1 LNHNV and CDR2 YYDKDF come from the germline V gene (reference sequence). The CDR3 covers 10 residues. V shed 8 bases and J shed 5 bases, with 3 bases lying between them.

This clone was observed a single time. The chain uses TRBV6-1 and TRBJ1-1; no clear D gene. Germline V gene data show CDR1 as MNHNS and CDR2 as SASEGT. This CDR3 region has 9 residues. Trimming took off 5 bases at V and 6 bases at J, with 1 base between the two ends. The CDR3, as DNA: TGTGCCAGCAGTTCTGAAGCTTTCTTT. Its translation: CASSSEAFF.

DNA for the CDR3: TGTGCCAGCAGCACAAGACTAGCGGGAGAGGAAGAGACCCAGTACTTC. This codes for CASSTRLAGEEETQYF. J is TRBJ2-5 and V is TRBV5-8; 12 bases align to TRBD2. The V and J ends lost 4 bases and 3 bases, in that order; junction bases with no gene match: 7. The V gene's germline CDR1 is SGHTS and CDR2 YDEGEE. The CDR3 consists of 16 residues.

V gene TRBV5-1 combines with J gene TRBJ2-1, with D possibly matching TRBD1 (5 bases). Trimming left V 3 bases short and J 6 bases short, with 25 bases between. CDR3 length equals 18 residues. In germline, CDR1 is SGHRS, CDR2 YFSETQ. CDR3 residues: CASSSGPRQPSIGNEQFF. As DNA, the CDR3 is TGCGCCAGCAGCTCCGGCCCCCGACAGCCGTCTATCGGCAATGAGCAGTTCTTC. The full variable domain, in which reference TRBV5-1 and TRBJ2-1 provide the parts outside the CDR3, is KAGVTQTPRYLIKTRGQQVTLSCSPISGHRSVSWYQQTPGQGLQFLFEYFSETQRNKGNFPGRFSGRQFSNSRSEMNVSTLELGDSALYLCASSSGPRQPSIGNEQFFGPGTRLTVL.

This clone was found once. The chain employs TRBV19 and TRBJ2-7, with TRBD1 matching 10 bases. The CDR3 loop spans 14 amino acids. Germline loops: CDR1 LNHDA, CDR2 SQIVND (reference sequence). V gave up 7 bases and J gave up 2 bases; unmatched junction bases: 5. This CDR3 is CASTPGQGTYEQYF. The DNA for the CDR3 is TGTGCCAGTACTCCGGGACAGGGGACCTACGAGCAGTACTTC.

This sequence joins TRBV18 and TRBJ2-5, with a possible D match to TRBD1 (5 bases). CDR1 and CDR2 (germline): KGHSH, LQKENI. The ends were cut back, 1 base at V and 8 bases at J, with 20 bases in the middle. This CDR3 is 16 amino acids long. CDR3 residues: CASSPQPIRELGTQYF. CDR3 nucleotides: TGTGCCAGCTCACCACAACCGATCAGGGAACTTGGAACCCAGTACTTC. Full variable domain (missing parts from reference TRBV18 and TRBJ2-5): NAGVMQNPRHLVRRRGQEARLRCSPMKGHSHVYWYRQLPEEGLKFMVYLQKENIIDESGMPKERFSAEFPKEGPSILRIQQVVRGDSAAYFCASSPQPIRELGTQYFGPGTRLLVL.

This chain connects TRBV7-2 to TRBJ1-2, with a possible D match to TRBD1 (5 bases). Germline V CDR1 and CDR2: SGHTA, FQGNSA. Between the trimmed V and J ends, which lost 5 bases and 0 bases, there was a span of 13 bases. This CDR3 has 15 residues. The CDR3 DNA reads TGTGCCAGCAGCCGGGACCCGCCCCCTAACTATGGCTACACCTTC. It specifies CASSRDPPPNYGYTF.

The rearrangement links TRBV5-6 to TRBJ2-3; 8 positions agree with TRBD2. CDR1 is SGHDT, CDR2 YYEEEE, per germline. Trimming cost V 0 bases and J 6 bases; bases outside gene matches: 6. This CDR3 is 15 amino acids long. The CDR3 sequence: CASSLVPGGGDTQYF. Here the CDR3 DNA reads TGTGCCAGCAGCTTGGTACCGGGAGGGGGGGATACGCAGTATTTT.

The genes are TRBV7-9 and TRBJ1-2; TRBD1 is a possible D gene (5 bases). The CDR3 spans 15 residues. The V end was cut by 5 bases, the J end by 4 bases, with 17 bases between. Germline CDR1 and CDR2: SEHNR and FQNEAQ (reference sequence). The CDR3 DNA reads TGTGCCAGCAGCCCAGCCAGGGTTCGGCCCTATGGCTACACCTTC. It is translated as CASSPARVRPYGYTF.

Only one count was recorded for this clone. The V and J genes are TRBV6-6 and TRBJ1-4; D gene ambiguous. The V end lost 4 bases, the J end lost 8 bases, and 17 bases lay between the germline ends. There are 15 residues in the CDR3. CDR1 is MNHNY, CDR2 SVGAGI, per germline (reference sequence). The CDR3 loop is CASSFVAGSGEKLFF. CDR3 nucleotide sequence: TGTGCCAGCAGTTTCGTCGCCGGGTCGGGCGAAAAACTGTTTTTT.

The DNA for the CDR3 is TGCGCCAGCAGCTTGGCCGGGCTAGCGGGAGGGCCGAGGGAGCAGTTCTTC. It translates to CASSLAGLAGGPREQFF. The chain is built from TRBV5-1 and TRBJ2-1; 12 nucleotides match TRBD2. The CDR3 length is 17 residues. Germline trimming cut 0 bases from V and 10 bases from J; bases unmatched to any gene: 11. Per the germline V gene, CDR1 is SGHRS and CDR2 is YFSETQ.

V and J are TRBV11-2 and TRBJ1-3; maybe TRBD1 (5 bases). Per germline, CDR1 SGHAT and CDR2 FQNNGV. V was cut by 3 bases and J by 4 bases, with 10 bases left in between. The CDR3 covers 14 residues. The CDR3 reads CASSFSGFGNTIYF. CDR3 coding DNA: TGTGCCAGCAGCTTCTCAGGGTTCGGAAACACCATATATTTT.

The rearrangement uses TRBV25-1 and TRBJ1-5; TRBD1 agrees at 8 bases. CDR1 is MGHDK, CDR2 SYGVNS, per germline. After removal of 4 bases from V and 5 bases from J, the junction contained 4 bases not matched to a gene. The CDR3 is 14 amino acids. CDR3 sequence (DNA): TGTGCCAGCAGTGGGGACAGGAAGGATCAGCCCCAGCATTTT. Protein product: CASSGDRKDQPQHF.

This clone appeared a single time. This rearrangement joins TRBV7-2 to TRBJ2-7; D perhaps matches TRBD2 (5 bases). This CDR3 spans 16 amino acids. Germline V gene data show CDR1 as SGHTA and CDR2 as FQGNSA. The V end was cut by 2 bases, the J end by 2 bases, with 16 bases between. The CDR3 region is CASSLPEEIPPYEQYF. The CDR3 region has the DNA TGTGCCAGCAGCTTACCGGAGGAGATACCCCCCTACGAGCAGTACTTC. Based on the CDR3 plus reference TRBV7-2 and TRBJ2-7, the full variable domain is GAGVSQSPSNKVTEKGKDVELRCDPISGHTALYWYRQSLGQGLEFLIYFQGNSAPDKSGLPSDRFSAERTGGSVSTLTIQRTQQEDSAVYLCASSLPEEIPPYEQYFGPGTRLTVT.

The genes are TRBV6-1 and TRBJ2-5; D gene ambiguous. Germline-derived CDR1 and CDR2 are MNHNS and SASEGT. The V gene lost 10 bases and the J gene lost 5 bases, with 17 bases spanning the gap. This CDR3 has 13 residues. This chain's CDR3 is CATILGFWETQYF. For the CDR3, the DNA is TGTGCCACCATCCTCGGTTTTTGGGAGACCCAGTACTTC.

The genes are TRBV9 and TRBJ2-3, with TRBD2 identical over 14 bases. Germline assignment: CDR1 SGDLS and CDR2 YYNGEE. The CDR3 runs to 18 residues. J was trimmed by 1 base and V by 0 bases; bases with no gene match: 4. The CDR3: CASSVEGTSGGRTDTQYF. In DNA, the CDR3 is TGTGCCAGCAGCGTAGAAGGGACTAGCGGGGGACGCACAGATACGCAGTATTTT.

The chain employs TRBV20-1 and TRBJ2-7, with no clear D. The germline gives CDR1 DFQATT, CDR2 SNEGSKA (reference sequence). V gave up 1 base and J gave up 6 bases, with 4 bases separating them. The CDR3 runs to 10 residues. The CDR3 DNA is TGCAGTGCTAGAGCAAGCGAGCAGTACTTC. It encodes CSARASEQYF.

The chain uses TRBV4-1 and TRBJ1-2; TRBD1 might be the D (6 bases). CDR1 is MGHRA and CDR2 is YSYEKL in the germline V gene. Trimming took off 0 bases at V and 3 bases at J, with 8 bases between the two ends. This CDR3 is built from 14 residues. The CDR3 region has the DNA TGCGCCAGCAGCCAAGAACAGGGTTACTATGGCTACACCTTC. Its translation: CASSQEQGYYGYTF.

The chain employs TRBV19 and TRBJ1-2; no clear D. V was pared by 3 bases and J by 4 bases, with 21 bases between. Germline CDR1 and CDR2: LNHDA and SQIVND (reference sequence). This CDR3 has 17 residues. CDR3 coding DNA: TGTGCCAGTAGTATCCCGGGAGGCTCCTCCTCTCGCTATGGCTACACCTTC. Amino acid sequence: CASSIPGGSSSRYGYTF.

V usage is TRBV28 and J usage is TRBJ1-1; 8 nucleotides align to TRBD1. The CDR3 runs to 15 residues. V gave up 3 bases and J gave up 1 base; unmatched junction bases: 4. Germline V gene lookup returns CDR1 MDHEN and CDR2 SYDVKM. The CDR3 loop is CASSFGQGENTEAFF. The CDR3 nucleotides read TGTGCCAGCAGTTTTGGACAGGGAGAGAACACTGAAGCTTTCTTT.

The rearrangement joins TRBV15 to TRBJ2-7; D could derive from TRBD1 or TRBD2 (5 bases each). V was shortened by 1 base and J by 7 bases, with 17 bases between the two germline ends. Germline values: CDR1 LNHNV, CDR2 YYDKDF (reference sequence). There are 15 residues in the CDR3. In nucleotides, the CDR3 is TGTGCCACCAGCAGAGTTCTCAGGGAGTGGGAAGAGCAGTACTTC. It encodes CATSRVLREWEEQYF.

CDR3 DNA sequence: TGCGCCAGCAGCCAAGAGCGCACAGGTAATTTCCACGAGCAGTACTTC. It is translated as CASSQERTGNFHEQYF. The J gene is TRBJ2-7, the V gene TRBV4-3; the D gene is possibly TRBD1 (5 bases). This CDR3 is built from 16 residues. Germline CDR1 reads LGHNA; CDR2 reads YSLEER. V lost 0 bases, J lost 5 bases, and 17 bases lay in between.

The chain joins TRBV10-3 to TRBJ2-3; 9 positions match TRBD2. Germline V lookup: CDR1 ENHRY, CDR2 SYGVKD. The trim removed 10 bases at V and 0 bases at J, leaving 11 bases unmatched. This CDR3 contains 16 residues. CDR3 bases: TGTGCCACCGGACTGACTAGCGGATCTAGCACAGATACGCAGTATTTT. It yields the protein CATGLTSGSSTDTQYF.

The chain carries TRBV28 and TRBJ2-7; 8 nucleotides match TRBD2. The CDR3 extends over 13 amino acids. V lost 5 bases and J lost 7; bases outside the gene matches: 7. Germline assignment: CDR1 MDHEN and CDR2 SYDVKM. Written as DNA, the CDR3 is TGTGCCAGCAGTCCTCAGCGGGAGTGGGAGCAGTACTTC. Amino acid sequence: CASSPQREWEQYF.

The chain employs TRBV19 and TRBJ2-2; TRBD2 aligns across 11 bases. The V segment lost 7 bases and the J segment 7 bases; nucleotides outside the gene matches: 11. The CDR3 is 16 residues long. From germline, CDR1 is LNHDA and CDR2 SQIVND (reference sequence). CDR3 DNA: TGTGCCAGTACGACCCGACTAGCGGGATTGCACGGGGAGCTGTTTTTT. As protein: CASTTRLAGLHGELFF. Using reference TRBV19 and TRBJ2-2 for the parts outside the CDR3, the full variable domain is DGGITQSPKYLFRKEGQNVTLSCEQNLNHDAMYWYRQDPGQGLRLIYYSQIVNDFQKGDIAEGYSVSREKKESFPLTVTSAQKNPTAFYLCASTTRLAGLHGELFFGEGSRLTVL.